Below, 22 T cell receptor beta chains from the same sample are listed, as sequenced in a study of blood T cell repertoires in COVID-19. Some clones are missing from TCRdb's copy, which holds only in-frame ones; the method was immunoSEQ multiplex PCR. The sample lists under 300,000 clones, 75% to 90% occurring once. Input material: peripheral blood. Source of these receptors: a middle-aged woman who had recovered from COVID-19.

The V and J genes are TRBV6-5 and TRBJ2-1; 7 nucleotides line up with TRBD1. V lost 1 base, J lost 7 bases, and 10 bases stayed unmatched. Germline V lookup: CDR1 MNHEY, CDR2 SVGAGI. The CDR3 sequence is 16 residues long. CDR3 region: CASSYLAGGVRNEQFF. CDR3 nucleotides: TGTGCCAGCAGTTACTTGGCAGGGGGAGTACGGAATGAGCAGTTCTTC.

This clone has just one count. V gene TRBV11-3 combines with J gene TRBJ2-5; weak D call: TRBD1 (5 bases). Germline V gene data show CDR1 as SGHNT and CDR2 as YENEEA. V was trimmed by 3 bases and J by 5 bases, leaving 13 bases between them. CDR3 length: 14 amino acids. The CDR3 loop is CASSFSWSGETQYF. The CDR3 DNA reads as TGTGCCAGCAGCTTCAGCTGGTCAGGGGAGACCCAGTACTTC.

Remarks on this clone: A junction boundary mismatches the germline segment, possibly from a read error. The chain is built from TRBV28 and TRBJ1-1; D is ambiguous. The CDR3 loop spans 11 amino acids. The germline V gene has CDR1 MDHEN and CDR2 SYDVKM. The CDR3 region is CASSWSGATIF. CDR3 nucleotides: TGTGCCAGCAGCTGGTCGGGTGCAACTATATTT.

Points on this clone: The junction departs from the called germline gene at one end, perhaps through a read error. The chain is built from TRBV12-5 and TRBJ2-1; 10 bases are a match to TRBD1. Looked up from germline, CDR1 is LGHNT and CDR2 is FRNRAP. The CDR3 consists of 12 residues. CDR3 region: CASGSPTGGSVF. CDR3 nucleotides: TGTGCTAGTGGTTCCCCGACAGGGGGCTCGGTCTTC.

The chain carries TRBV7-9 and TRBJ1-2; no clear D. The germline gives CDR1 SEHNR, CDR2 FQNEAQ (reference sequence). Trimming shortened V by 1 base and J by 7 bases, and 7 bases separated the two germline ends. The CDR3 sequence is 12 residues long. The CDR3 loop reads CASSLDGFGYTF. CDR3 DNA sequence: TGTGCCAGCAGCTTAGACGGTTTTGGCTACACCTTC. The complete variable domain, with remaining parts taken from reference TRBV7-9 and TRBJ1-2, reads DTGVSQNPRHKITKRGQNVTFRCDPISEHNRLYWYRQTLGQGPEFLTYFQNEAQLEKSRLLSDRFSAERPKGSFSTLEIQRTEQGDSAMYLCASSLDGFGYTFGSGTRLTVV.

J is TRBJ2-1 and V is TRBV6-5; 8 bases agree with TRBD2. V lost 6 bases, J lost 7 bases, and 11 bases stayed unmatched. The CDR3 extends over 15 amino acids. Germline assignment: CDR1 MNHEY and CDR2 SVGAGI. CDR3 bases: TGTGCCAGCAGACCCCGGGGGACTAGAGCAAATGAGCAGTTCTTC. The encoded protein is CASRPRGTRANEQFF.

The chain uses TRBV7-9 and TRBJ1-4; D perhaps matches TRBD1 (6 bases). CDR3 length equals 15 residues. The V gene's germline CDR1 is SEHNR and CDR2 FQNEAQ (reference sequence). V was trimmed by 1 base and J by 8 bases, leaving 14 bases between them. The chain's CDR3 is CASSLDGRTVEKLFF. DNA of the CDR3: TGTGCCAGCAGCTTAGATGGGCGGACAGTAGAAAAACTGTTTTTT.

This clone was seen a single time. The V gene is TRBV2, the J gene TRBJ2-7; D is unresolved. The CDR3 runs 14 residues. Germline CDR1 SNHLY, CDR2 FYNNEI. Trimming took off 2 bases at V and 5 bases at J, with 13 bases between the two ends. CDR3 region: CASSEIGRGHEQYV. The CDR3 DNA reads TGTGCCAGCAGTGAAATTGGTCGAGGTCACGAGCAGTACGTC.

This chain connects TRBV7-2 to TRBJ1-2; TRBD1 matches 7 bases. The CDR3 loop spans 17 amino acids. Germline V gene data show CDR1 as SGHTA and CDR2 as FQGNSA. The V segment lost 4 bases and the J segment 5 bases; nucleotides outside the gene matches: 16. This chain's CDR3 is CASSSSKGAPLGYGYTF. The DNA for the CDR3 is TGTGCCAGCAGCTCTAGTAAGGGGGCTCCGCTAGGGTATGGCTACACCTTC.

The chain links TRBV11-2 to TRBJ2-5; the match to TRBD1 covers 8 bases. This CDR3 is built from 14 residues. The V gene's germline CDR1 is SGHAT and CDR2 FQNNGV. The trim removed 5 bases at V and 4 bases at J, leaving 6 bases unmatched. CDR3 sequence: CASSQGATRETQYF. The CDR3 coding sequence is TGTGCCAGCAGCCAGGGGGCTACCCGAGAGACCCAGTACTTC.

The chain has TRBV19 and TRBJ1-1; 7 bases map to TRBD1. Per the germline V gene, CDR1 is LNHDA and CDR2 is SQIVND (reference sequence). The CDR3 is 14 amino acids. Trimming took 3 bases from V and 4 from J; bases not matched to a gene: 5. CDR3 coding DNA: TGTGCCAGTAGTATCTACAGGGGACCCACTGAAGCTTTCTTT. Protein sequence: CASSIYRGPTEAFF.

A word on this clone: Mismatch with germline at one junction end may stem from a read error. J is TRBJ1-2 and V is TRBV15; tentatively, D is TRBD1 (6 bases). CDR3 length: 13 amino acids. CDR1 LNHNV and CDR2 YYDKDF come from the germline V gene (reference sequence). CDR3 coding DNA: TGTGCCACCAGCAGAGCACCTCCAGGGGCCCCACGCTTC. Protein sequence: CATSRAPPGAPRF.

This chain joins TRBV28 and TRBJ2-7; 8 bases are a match to TRBD1. The CDR3 runs 14 residues. Looked up from germline, CDR1 is MDHEN and CDR2 is SYDVKM. With V trimmed by 5 bases and J by 2 bases, 5 bases remained unmatched. CDR3 in amino acids: CASSPGTGPYEQYV. CDR3 coding DNA: TGTGCCAGCAGTCCCGGGACAGGTCCCTACGAGCAGTACGTC.

A single count supports this clone. V is TRBV4-1 and J is TRBJ2-3; TRBD2 matches 9 bases. V lost 0 bases to trimming and J lost 5 bases; unmatched junction nucleotides: 9. This CDR3 is 17 amino acids long. The germline CDR1 and CDR2 sequences are MGHRA and YSYEKL. The CDR3 reads CASSQDGAGGGGDTQYF. The CDR3 nucleotides are TGCGCCAGCAGCCAAGACGGAGCGGGGGGAGGGGGAGATACGCAGTATTTT.

CDR3 loop: CASSQVRTDKGKLFF. CDR3 in DNA: TGTGCCAGCAGCCAAGTTCGGACAGACAAGGGGAAACTGTTTTTT. J is TRBJ1-4 and V is TRBV4-2, with a possible D match to TRBD1 (6 bases). CDR3 length equals 15 residues. The germline gives CDR1 LGHNA, CDR2 YNFKEQ. Between the trimmed V and J ends, which lost 1 base and 11 bases, there was a span of 17 bases.

For the CDR3, the DNA is TGTGCCAGCAGTTACTCGGGGCAGGGGGGCGACGAGCAGTACTTC. Its translation is CASSYSGQGGDEQYF. J is TRBJ2-7 and V is TRBV6-5; possible D gene TRBD1, 7 bases. Germline CDR1 is MNHEY and CDR2 is SVGAGI. This CDR3 contains 15 residues. Between the trimmed V and J ends, which lost 0 bases and 5 bases, there was a span of 14 bases.

The chain recombines TRBV19 with TRBJ1-5; 7 bases fit TRBD1. CDR1 and CDR2 from the germline V gene are LNHDA and SQIVND (reference sequence). The CDR3 contains 17 residues. Trimming cost V 1 base and J 6 bases; bases outside gene matches: 12. DNA of the CDR3: TGTGCCAGTAGTATAGCCGTCTTGACAGGGCTGGGTCAGCCCCAGCATTTT. Translation: CASSIAVLTGLGQPQHF.

The chain has TRBV7-9 and TRBJ1-4; 9 bases are a match to TRBD1. V was pared by 5 bases and J by 0 bases, with 10 bases of the junction left unmatched. The CDR3 is made up of 18 amino acids. CDR1 is SEHNR, CDR2 FQNEAQ, per germline (reference sequence). Written as DNA, the CDR3 is TGTGCCAGCAGCCCCCGGGGGACAGGGAGTGCAACTAATGAAAAACTGTTTTTT. This gives the protein CASSPRGTGSATNEKLFF.

This clone occurred a few times. The CDR3 spells CASSLAPYRDRGNQPQHF. CDR3 nucleotide sequence: TGTGCCAGCAGCTTAGCCCCCTACCGGGACAGGGGCAATCAGCCCCAGCATTTT. The V call is TRBV7-2, the J call TRBJ1-5; the match to TRBD1 covers 9 bases. CDR3 length: 18 residues. V shed 0 bases, J shed 2 bases, and the junction held 8 bases outside the gene matches. The germline V gene encodes CDR1 SGHTA and CDR2 FQGNSA. Variable domain in full (rest from reference TRBV7-2 and TRBJ1-5): GAGVSQSPSNKVTEKGKDVELRCDPISGHTALYWYRQSLGQGLEFLIYFQGNSAPDKSGLPSDRFSAERTGGSVSTLTIQRTQQEDSAVYLCASSLAPYRDRGNQPQHFGDGTRLSIL.

The chain recombines TRBV30 with TRBJ1-2; 7 bases are shared with TRBD1. The ends lost 3 bases at V and 2 bases at J; junction bases unmatched: 12. Germline loops: CDR1 GTSNPN, CDR2 SVGIG (reference sequence). The CDR3 loop spans 16 amino acids. The CDR3 is CAWRSAGGLRNYGYTF. The CDR3 DNA reads TGTGCCTGGAGGTCGGCAGGGGGACTCAGGAACTATGGCTACACCTTC.

V and J are TRBV6-5 and TRBJ1-2; 7 bases fit TRBD1. Per the germline V gene, CDR1 is MNHEY and CDR2 is SVGAGI. The CDR3 spans 14 residues. Losses at the gene ends were 4 bases for V and 4 bases for J; bases not matched to a gene: 6. CDR3 DNA sequence: TGTGCCAGCAGTTCAGTTACAGGGGTCTATGGCTACACCTTC. This translates into CASSSVTGVYGYTF.

The chain links TRBV3-1 (or the pseudogene TRBV3-2) to TRBJ2-3; 11 bases are shared with TRBD2. Germline V gene lookup returns CDR1 LGHDT and CDR2 YNNKEL (reference sequence). The J segment lost 3 bases and the V segment lost 2 bases, leaving 4 bases of the junction unmatched. This CDR3 has 16 amino acids. CDR3 sequence: CASSQIAGGPTDTQYF. The CDR3 bases are TGTGCCAGCAGCCAAATAGCGGGAGGGCCGACAGATACGCAGTATTTT.